Listed here are 2 T cell receptor beta chains from one sample, sequenced in a study of blood T cell repertoires in COVID-19. Measured with immunoSEQ multiplex PCR; TCRdb has only the in-frame clones, and not every one. The repertoire holds roughly 140,000 clones, with approximately 86% as singletons. Sequenced material: peripheral blood. These receptors all come from an older woman with active or convalescent COVID-19.

This sequence joins TRBV12-3 or TRBV12-4 and TRBJ1-1; D is possibly TRBD1 (6 bases). The CDR3 covers 13 residues. Trimming took 6 bases from V and 0 from J, leaving 8 bases between them. The DNA for the CDR3 is TGTGCCAGCAGACGGGACATGAACACTGAAGCTTTCTTT. Translated, it gives CASRRDMNTEAFF.

V gene TRBV29-1 combines with J gene TRBJ1-4; possibly TRBD1 for D (6 bases). V gave up 7 bases and J gave up 7 bases, with 13 bases separating them. Germline V lookup: CDR1 SQVTM, CDR2 ANQGSEA. The CDR3 covers 12 residues. The CDR3: CSGQGLGEKLFF. As DNA, the CDR3 is TGCAGCGGCCAGGGGCTCGGTGAAAAACTGTTTTTT.